This paragraph reports one T cell receptor (beta chain). Its antigen is currently not known. No much larger clone exists at a distance of one base, and base qualities are not known. The data were taken from a study of shared clonotypes between healthy human individuals (dated by TCRdb to the early 2020s). A note on the overall study: A few men and a couple of women, aged 18 to 49 years, made up the cohort. For each donor, three plates each were used for CD4 naive and CD4 memory, two plates were used for CD8 naive, and one plate was used for CD8 memory. To estimate repertoire size and how much clonotypes are shared between individuals, the study performed deep sequencing of blood TCR repertoires from a few healthy adults. Libraries were prepared and TCR repertoires were sequenced by different laboratories using diverse techniques, in order to increase sequencing depth and limit assay-specific biases. Between about 0.8 and 9.5 billion PBMCs per donor were obtained by leukapheresis.

Overall study outcomes, separate from this receptor: Sampling was restricted to blood, and TCR repertoires in tissues likely differ from the TCR repertoires found in blood. Because the study included a small number of donors, the genetic and exposure-history diversity represented was limited. Naive subsets generally had larger estimated clonotype richness than memory subsets. Higher generation probabilities were observed for clonotypes shared by all four sorted-subset donors than for non-shared clonotypes. Incomplete sequencing was indicated by rarefaction of sorted-subset datasets, despite the large sequencing depth. Roughly 5% of naive CD4, approximately 3.7% of naive CD8, roughly 2.4% of memory CD4, and approximately 0.4% of memory CD8 clonotypes were shared across a handful of donors. Pairwise subsampling led to the expectation that sequencing depth would affect the degree of clonotype sharing among donors.

The donors were healthy, HIV-negative adults who had no recently reported acute infections or vaccinations. Only Caucasian adults living in Nashville, Tennessee, USA were represented among the donors. CD4+ T cells were enriched by magnetic negative selection; naive cells were then positively selected on CD45RA, and the negative fraction formed the memory subset. After blood collection by leukapheresis, PBMCs were isolated using Ficoll-Histopaque density gradient centrifugation and then cryopreserved in the vapor phase of liquid nitrogen. Purity and quantity of every magnetically sorted T cell population were checked by analytical flow cytometry. Genomic DNA was isolated from each sorted fraction and quantified by UV absorbance on a Nanodrop 2000c. TCR CDR3 regions were amplified from genomic DNA by multiplex PCR using the deep immunoSEQ assay. Extracted genomic DNA from each cell subset was spread evenly across all wells of several immunoSEQ 96-well plates, with each plate serving as a replicate. For sorted subsets, each replicate PCR was loaded with roughly 0.2 ug genomic DNA, equivalent to 30,000 to 35,000 T cell genomes. Purified libraries were measured with a Qubit 3.0 fluorometer, size-checked on a Bioanalyzer 2100, and measured again with the KAPA Library Quantification kit. A separate single-read 150-cycle Illumina NextSeq 550 flow cell was used to sequence each immunoSEQ 96-well plate. The paper's processing steps were these. The immunoSEQ output contained only junctional sequences without quality scores, so filtering could not match that applied to full-length reads. To assign V/J genes and CDR3, sequences were annotated using PyIR, a Python wrapper for IgBLAST v1.9, with IMGT germline references. Reads were removed for weak V/J assignments (E-value above 1e-6), missing CDR3, stop codons, out-of-frame junctions, or ambiguous translated residues. A V3J clonotype was defined by an identical inferred V gene, J gene, and CDR3 amino acid sequence. Percentage overlap between repertoires was calculated by dividing the number of shared unique clonotypes by the size of the smaller repertoire. Repertoire richness was assessed with RTK rarefaction, the Chao1 estimator, and Recon v2.1 estimates of unobserved clonotypes. Generation probabilities for all TCRbeta clonotypes obtained by the gDNA method from four donors were computed using OLGA. The table comes from immuneACCESS by way of TCRdb, which keeps in-frame sequences with V and J called. Part of the clones is missing from these tables; in studies checked, under half for an unresolved V gene and the rest for unknown reasons. V, J and clone size were drawn from that table, and D and trimming were deduced from the DNA. Across this sample there are 600,000 to 800,000 clones, with 72% seen only once. More than 1.5% of the sample is in the top ten clones.

This sequence was found in a woman aged 30 to 39 in good health. Source material: memory CD4+ T cells sorted from blood. The cell subset or site tag for this specimen amounts to: CD45RA-negative fraction.

The CDR3 amino acid sequence is: CASSGTGNEKLFF. The sequenced DNA is TGTGCCAGCAGTGGGACAGGGAATGAAAAACTGTTTTTT. The chain is made from TRBV2 and TRBJ1-4, with TRBD1 matching 8 junction bases. The CDR3 runs 13 amino acids, cysteine and phenylalanine included. Only the CDR3 portion is preserved as DNA: 39 bases, with reading frame beginning at the first base. For CDR1 and CDR2, the germline V gene lists SNHLY and FYNNEI. Trimming accounts for 4 bases at V and 5 bases at J, while the number of junction bases matched to no gene is 0.